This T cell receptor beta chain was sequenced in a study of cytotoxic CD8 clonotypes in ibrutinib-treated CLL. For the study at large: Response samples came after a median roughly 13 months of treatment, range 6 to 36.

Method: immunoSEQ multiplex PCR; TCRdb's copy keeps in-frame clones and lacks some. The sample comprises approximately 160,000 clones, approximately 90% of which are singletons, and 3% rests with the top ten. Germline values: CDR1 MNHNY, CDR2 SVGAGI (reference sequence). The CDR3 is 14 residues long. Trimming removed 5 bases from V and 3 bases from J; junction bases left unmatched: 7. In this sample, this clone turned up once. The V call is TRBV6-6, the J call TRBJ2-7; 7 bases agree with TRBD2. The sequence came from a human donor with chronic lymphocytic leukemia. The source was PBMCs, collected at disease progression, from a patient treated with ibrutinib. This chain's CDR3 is CASSLRESGYEQYF. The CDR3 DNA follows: TGTGCCAGCAGTCTGCGGGAGTCCGGCTACGAGCAGTACTTC.